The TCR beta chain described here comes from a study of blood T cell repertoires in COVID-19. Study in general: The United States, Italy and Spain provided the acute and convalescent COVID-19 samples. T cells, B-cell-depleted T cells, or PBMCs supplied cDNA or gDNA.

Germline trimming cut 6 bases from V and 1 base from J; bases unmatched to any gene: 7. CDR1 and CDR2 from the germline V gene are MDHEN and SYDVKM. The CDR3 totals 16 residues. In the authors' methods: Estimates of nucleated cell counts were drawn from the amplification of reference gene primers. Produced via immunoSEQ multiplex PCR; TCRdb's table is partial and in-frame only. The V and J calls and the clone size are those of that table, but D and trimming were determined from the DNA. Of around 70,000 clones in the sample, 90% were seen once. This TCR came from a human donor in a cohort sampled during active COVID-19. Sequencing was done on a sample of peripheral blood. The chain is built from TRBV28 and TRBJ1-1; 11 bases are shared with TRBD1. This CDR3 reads CASRADRGLGNTEAFF. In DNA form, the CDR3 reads TGTGCCAGCAGGGCGGACAGGGGGCTTGGGAACACTGAAGCTTTCTTT.